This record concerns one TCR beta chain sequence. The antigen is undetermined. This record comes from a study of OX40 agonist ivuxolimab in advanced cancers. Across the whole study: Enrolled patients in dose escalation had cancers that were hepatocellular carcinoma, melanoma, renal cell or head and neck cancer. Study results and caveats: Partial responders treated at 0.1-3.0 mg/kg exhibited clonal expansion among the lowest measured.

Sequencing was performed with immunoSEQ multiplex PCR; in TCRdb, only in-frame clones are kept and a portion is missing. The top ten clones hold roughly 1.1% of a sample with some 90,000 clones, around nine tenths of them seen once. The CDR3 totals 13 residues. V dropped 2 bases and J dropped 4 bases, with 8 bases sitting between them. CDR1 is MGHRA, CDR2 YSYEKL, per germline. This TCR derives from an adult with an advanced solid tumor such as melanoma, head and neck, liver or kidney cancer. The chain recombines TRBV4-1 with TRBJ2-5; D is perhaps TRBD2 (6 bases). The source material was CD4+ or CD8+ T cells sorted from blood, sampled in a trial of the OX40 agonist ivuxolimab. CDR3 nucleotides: TGCGCCAGCAGCCAATCCGGGAGAGAGACCCAGTACTTC. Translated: CASSQSGRETQYF.